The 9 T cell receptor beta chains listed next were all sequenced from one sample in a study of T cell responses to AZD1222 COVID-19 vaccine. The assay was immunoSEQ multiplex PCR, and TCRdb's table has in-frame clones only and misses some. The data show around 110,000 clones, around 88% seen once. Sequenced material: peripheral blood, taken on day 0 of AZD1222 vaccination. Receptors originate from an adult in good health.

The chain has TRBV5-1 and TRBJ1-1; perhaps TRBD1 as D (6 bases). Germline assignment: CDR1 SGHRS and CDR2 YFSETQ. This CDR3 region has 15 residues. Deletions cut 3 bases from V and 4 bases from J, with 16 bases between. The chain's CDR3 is CASSSRQDGGTEAFF. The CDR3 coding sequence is TGCGCCAGCAGCTCACGACAGGACGGGGGCACTGAAGCTTTCTTT.

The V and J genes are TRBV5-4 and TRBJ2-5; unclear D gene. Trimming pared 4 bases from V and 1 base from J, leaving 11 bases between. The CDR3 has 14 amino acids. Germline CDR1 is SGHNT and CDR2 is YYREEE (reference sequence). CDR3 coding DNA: TGTGCCAGCAGCCCCCAAGTTAGCCAAGAGACCCAGTACTTC. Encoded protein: CASSPQVSQETQYF. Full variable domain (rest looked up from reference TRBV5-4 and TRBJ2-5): ETGVTQSPTHLIKTRGQQVTLRCSSQSGHNTVSWYQQALGQGPQFIFQYYREEENGRGNFPPRFSGLQFPNYSSELNVNALELDDSALYLCASSPQVSQETQYFGPGTRLLVL.

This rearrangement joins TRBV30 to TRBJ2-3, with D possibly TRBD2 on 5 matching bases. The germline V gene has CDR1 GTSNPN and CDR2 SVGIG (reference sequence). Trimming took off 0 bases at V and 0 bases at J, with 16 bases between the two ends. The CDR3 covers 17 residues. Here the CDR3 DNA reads TGTGCCTGGAGTGTACTAGGTAGCAGGCATAGCACAGATACGCAGTATTTT. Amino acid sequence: CAWSVLGSRHSTDTQYF.

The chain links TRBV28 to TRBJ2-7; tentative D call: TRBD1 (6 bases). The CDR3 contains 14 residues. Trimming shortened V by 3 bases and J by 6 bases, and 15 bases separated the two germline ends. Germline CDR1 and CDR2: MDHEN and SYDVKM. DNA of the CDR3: TGTGCCAGCAGTTTGGCCCTGACAGGTACCGAGCAGTACTTC. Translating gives CASSLALTGTEQYF.

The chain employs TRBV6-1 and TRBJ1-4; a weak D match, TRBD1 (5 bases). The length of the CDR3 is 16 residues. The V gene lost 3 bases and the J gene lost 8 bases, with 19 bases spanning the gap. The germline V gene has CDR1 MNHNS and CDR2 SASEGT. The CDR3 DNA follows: TGTGCCAGCAGTGAGACGGCTTACAGGATCGGAGAAAAACTGTTTTTT. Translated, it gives CASSETAYRIGEKLFF.

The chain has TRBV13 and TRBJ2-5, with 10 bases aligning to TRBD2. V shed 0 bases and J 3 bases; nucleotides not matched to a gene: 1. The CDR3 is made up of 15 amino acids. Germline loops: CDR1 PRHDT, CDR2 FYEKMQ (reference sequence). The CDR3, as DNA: TGTGCCAGCAGCTTAGGCCTAGCGGGAGAAGAGACCCAGTACTTC. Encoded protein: CASSLGLAGEETQYF.

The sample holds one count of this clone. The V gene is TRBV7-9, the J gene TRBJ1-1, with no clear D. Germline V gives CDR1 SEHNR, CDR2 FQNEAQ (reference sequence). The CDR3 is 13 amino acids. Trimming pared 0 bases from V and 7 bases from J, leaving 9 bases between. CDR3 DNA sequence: TGTGCCAGCAGCTTAGCGACCGATTATGAAGCTTTCTTT. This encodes CASSLATDYEAFF.

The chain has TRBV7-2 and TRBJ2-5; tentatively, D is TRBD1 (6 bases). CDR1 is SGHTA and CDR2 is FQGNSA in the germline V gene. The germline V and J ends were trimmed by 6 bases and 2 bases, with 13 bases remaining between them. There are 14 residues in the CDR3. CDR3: CASSYRVGQETQYF. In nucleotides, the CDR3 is TGTGCCAGCAGTTACAGGGTTGGGCAAGAGACCCAGTACTTC.

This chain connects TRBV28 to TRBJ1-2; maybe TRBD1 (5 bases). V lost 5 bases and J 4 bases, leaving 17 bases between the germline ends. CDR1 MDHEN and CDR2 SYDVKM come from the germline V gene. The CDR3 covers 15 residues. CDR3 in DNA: TGTGCCAGCAGTCAACACAGGTTCGGGGGCTATGGCTACACCTTC. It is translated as CASSQHRFGGYGYTF.